The rows below give T cell receptor beta chains drawn from one sample of a study of blood T cell repertoires in COVID-19. TCRdb's copy holds only in-frame clones and misses some; the assay was immunoSEQ multiplex PCR. Of fewer than 650,000 clones in the sample, around 90% were seen once. Sample: peripheral blood. These receptor sequences come from a woman between 45 and 65 years old with COVID-19, enrolled during active disease. The CDR3 runs from the conserved cysteine through the conserved F or W. The order of the fields is D gene, clone size, V gene, J gene, CDR3 DNA, CDR3 protein. A D gene is named only where the DNA matches it firmly. The size of a clone is reported for some rows only, either as once, few or many, or as a class for expanded clones.

NA	NA	TRBV9	TRBJ1-6	TGTGCCAGCAGCGTACTCGCCCGGGATTCACCCCTCCACTTT	CASSVLARDSPLHF
TRBD1	NA	TRBV5-5	TRBJ2-6	TGTGCCAGCAGCTTAGGACAGGGTGATGGGGCCAACGTCCTGACTTTC	CASSLGQGDGANVLTF
NA	NA	TRBV28	TRBJ2-7	TGTGCCTGCCGGGGGAACTCCTACGAGCAGTACTTC	CACRGNSYEQYF
TRBD2	NA	TRBV11-1	TRBJ2-3	TGTGCCAGCAGCTTAGGGACTAGAACATATACGCAGTATTTT	CASSLGTRTYTQYF
TRBD2	NA	TRBV24-1	TRBJ2-2	TGTGCCACCAGTGAACGGACTAGCGGAACCGGGGAGCTGTTTTTT	CATSERTSGTGELFF
NA	NA	TRBV6-1	TRBJ2-5	TGTGCCAGCGAGGTCCAAGAGACCCAGTACTTC	CASEVQETQYF
NA	NA	TRBV2	TRBJ1-1	TGTGCCAGCAGGCGAGGATGGAACACTGAAGCTTTCTTT	CASRRGWNTEAFF
TRBD2	NA	TRBV25-1	TRBJ2-3	TGTGCCAGCAGTGAAACGGGACTAGCGGGTATCACAGATACGCAGTATTTT	CASSETGLAGITDTQYF
NA	NA	TRBV6-5	TRBJ1-6	TGTGCCAGCACCAGGGACAAGTATAATTCACCCCTCCACTTT	CASTRDKYNSPLHF
NA	NA	TRBV30	TRBJ1-3	TGTGCCTGGAGTGTCCCAGGCTCTGGAAACACCATATATTTT	CAWSVPGSGNTIYF
TRBD1	NA	TRBV18	TRBJ2-7	TGTGCCAGCTCACCCCTGCCGGGGACAGGGACCTACGAGCAGTACTTC	CASSPLPGTGTYEQYF
TRBD1	NA	TRBV25-1	TRBJ2-5	TGTGCCAGCAGTGAAGACAGGGCTAGACGGGACGAGACCCAGTACTTC	CASSEDRARRDETQYF
NA	once	TRBV19	TRBJ1-1	TGTGCCAGTAAAATCACAGACCTGAACACTGAAGCTTTCTTT	CASKITDLNTEAFF
NA	NA	TRBV9	TRBJ1-6	TGTGCCAGCAGCGGGGCTCGTTCACCCCTCCACTTT	CASSGARSPLHF
TRBD1	NA	TRBV9	TRBJ2-3	TGTGCCAGCAGCGGAGGGACAGGGAGAGAAGTTAATACGCAGTATTTT	CASSGGTGREVNTQYF
NA	NA	TRBV3-1/TRBV3-2	TRBJ2-5	TGTGCCAGCAGCCAAGTGAGAGAGACCCAGTACTTC	CASSQVRETQYF
NA	NA	TRBV6-5	TRBJ1-2	TGTGCCAGCAGACCGGGGGGCGGCAGTGGCTACACCTTC	CASRPGGGSGYTF
NA	once	TRBV28	TRBJ1-2	TGTGCCAGCAGTTTTCAGGGGATTCTGCGGGGCTACACCTTC	CASSFQGILRGYTF
TRBD2	NA	TRBV29-1	TRBJ2-1	TGCAGCGTTGAAATCGCGGGGGGTGCCGACAATGAGCAGTTCTTC	CSVEIAGGADNEQFF
TRBD1	once	TRBV7-9	TRBJ1-1	TGTGCCAGCAGCCACAGGGGGCGAAACACTGAAGCTTTCTTT	CASSHRGRNTEAFF
NA	NA	TRBV27	TRBJ1-1	TGTGCCAGCAGTTTGTACACGAACACTGAAGCTTTCTTT	CASSLYTNTEAFF
NA	NA	TRBV9	TRBJ2-7	TGTGCCAGCAGCGTAGATCTAGGGGCCTACGAGCAGTACTTC	CASSVDLGAYEQYF
TRBD2	NA	TRBV12-5	TRBJ2-2	TGTGCTAGTGGTCCCGGACTAGCGGGGGATACGAACACCGGGGAGCTGTTTTTT	CASGPGLAGDTNTGELFF
TRBD1	few	TRBV5-6	TRBJ1-2	TGTGCCAGCAGCCTCGGGACAGGCTATGGCTACACCTTC	CASSLGTGYGYTF
TRBD1	NA	TRBV11-1	TRBJ2-3	TGTGCCAGCGCCCGAAACAGGGGCGGCACAGATACGCAGTATTTT	CASARNRGGTDTQYF
NA	NA	TRBV30	TRBJ1-4	TGTGCCTTGAGCGAGGGAGAAAAACTGTTTTTT	CALSEGEKLFF
TRBD1	NA	TRBV5-1	TRBJ1-3	TGCGCCAGCAGTTACCCGCCAGGGGGTTCTGGAAACACCATATATTTT	CASSYPPGGSGNTIYF
NA	NA	TRBV6-5	TRBJ1-1	TGTGCCAGCAGTTCACGGTGGAACACTGAAGCTTTCTTT	CASSSRWNTEAFF
TRBD2	NA	TRBV6-5	TRBJ2-7	TGTGCCAGCAGAATGGCGGGGGAGGGCGAGCAGTACTTC	CASRMAGEGEQYF
NA	few	TRBV30	TRBJ2-2	TGTGCCTGCATCCCACTTGACAGCACCGGGGAGCTGTTTTTT	CACIPLDSTGELFF
NA	few	TRBV3-1/TRBV3-2	TRBJ1-5	TGTGCCAGCAGCCAAGTCGCGGGTAGCAATCAGCCCCAGCATTTT	CASSQVAGSNQPQHF
NA	NA	TRBV6-5	TRBJ1-4	TGTGCCAGCGACCCGAGGGAACTACCTGAAAAACTGTTTTTT	CASDPRELPEKLFF
TRBD2	NA	TRBV7-2	TRBJ2-3	TGTGCCAGCAGCTTAGTAGCTAGCCCGGGAGGAGGCAACACGCAGTATTTT	CASSLVASPGGGNTQYF
NA	NA	TRBV5-1	TRBJ1-6	TGCGCCAGCAGGAGTTCCTTACAGGGTACCAATTCACCCCTCCACTTT	CASRSSLQGTNSPLHF
TRBD1	few	TRBV6-6	TRBJ1-5	TGTGCCAGCAGGCCCGGACAGGTGGGGCAGCCCCAGCATTTT	CASRPGQVGQPQHF
NA	NA	TRBV11-3	TRBJ2-2	TGTGCCAGCAGGTCGACAACGAACACCGGGGAGCTGTTTTTT	CASRSTTNTGELFF
TRBD1	NA	TRBV7-9	TRBJ1-2	TGTGCCAGCAGCGGCACCGGGACAGGGTTTCATGGCTACACCTTC	CASSGTGTGFHGYTF
NA	NA	TRBV10-3	TRBJ2-7	TGTGCCATCAGTGAGTACAGGCTAATCTACGAGCAGTACTTC	CAISEYRLIYEQYF
NA	NA	TRBV2	TRBJ1-4	TGTGCCAGTGATTCTACAGGGAACGTTGAAAAACTGTTTTTT	CASDSTGNVEKLFF